This T cell receptor (beta chain) was identified during a study of CD4 T cells in relation to SARS-CoV-2 and coronaviruses (dated by TCRdb to the early 2020s). Looking at the study overall: In the ViraFEST assay, PBMCs were grown with antigen for approximately 10 days, and TCR beta CDR3s were then sequenced to identify antigen-specific clonal expansions. The negative reference condition was either a culture with an HIV-1 Nef peptide pool or a culture with no peptide. Shared crossreactive spike epitopes were mapped to their HLA restriction using patient-derived lymphoblastoid cell lines. At the level of individual TCR clonotypes, the study measured memory CD4+ T cell crossreactivity between SARS-CoV-2 spike protein and common cold coronavirus spike proteins. Samples from three pre-COVID donors and the naive versus memory experiments were sequenced with the Adaptive Biotechnologies TCR-sequencing kit; other data were Illumina-based. A different, Illumina-based TCR-beta assay was used to sequence expansion assays from other donors in the study. On the study overall, not on this receptor specifically: Pre-pandemic and post-infection samples were not both contributed by any donor, so tracing of the source of pre-existing responses was limited. In about 61% of donors, memory CD4+ clonotypes turned up that crossrecognized SARS-CoV-2 and at least one common cold coronavirus spike. Crossreactivity analysis was centred on spike protein, so crossreactivity against other viral proteins was not assessed. Small numbers of patients and of tested TCRs were a limitation of the study. Significantly weaker SARS-CoV-2-driven expansion was shown by crossreactive clones than by monoreactive clones, consistent with antigenic imprinting.

CD4+ T cells from unexposed donors were collected before the COVID-19 pandemic (2011-2018). After 10 days of culture, CD4+ T cells were isolated with the EasySep CD4+ T cell isolation kit. As cell number allowed, CD4+ T cells from unexposed donors were tested for reactivity to SARS-CoV-2 S and N and to four common cold coronavirus spike pools. PBMCs were cultured at a few million per well in IMDM supplemented with approximately 5% human AB serum and 8 to 10 IU/ml IL-2. Half of the culture medium was replaced with fresh IL-2-containing medium on days 3 and 7. Triplicate replicate wells were generally used for each peptide culture condition. Leukapheresis product for the unexposed donors was bought commercially. Ficoll-Paque PLUS gradient centrifugation was used to isolate PBMCs from leukapheresis product or whole blood. PBMCs were either cryopreserved at -140 degrees C or used fresh in the expansion assay. The QIAamp Micro DNA Kit was used to extract genomic DNA from the CD4+ T cells.

From the cysteine through the phenylalanine, the CDR3 covers 15 amino acids. Only the CDR3 portion is preserved as DNA: 45 bases, with reading frame beginning at the first base. According to the germline V gene, CDR1 reads MDHEN and CDR2 reads SYDVKM. V lost 5 bases and J lost 2 bases; the stretch between them is 15 bases long. As to this clone: What antigen it recognizes has not been identified. Per-base qualities were not stored, and no clone one base away is much larger.

Preparation of the library involved the immunoSEQ multiplex PCR assay. As for the original processing: Preprocessing removed nonproductive sequences and CDR3s not starting with C, not ending with F or W, or shorter than 7 amino acids. The MANAFEST web app identified antigen-specific clonotypes based on expansion compared with the reference and other culture wells. A clone was considered positive if the clone showed significant expansion compared with the reference culture in 2 of 3 replicate wells at an FDR below 0.05. Positive clones also required significant expansion versus all other tandem wells and an odds ratio above 5. Pairwise Levenshtein distance, computed with the stringdist R package after three terminal residues were trimmed from each end, was used as the measure of CDR3 homology. Not all clones reach the TCRdb copy of this immuneACCESS table, which keeps in-frame sequences only. Checked studies attribute under half of the gap to unresolved V genes and leave the rest unexplained. V and J calls and clone size are given by that table; D and trimming were obtained from the DNA. Recorded for this sample are 10,000 to 15,000 clones; more than 55% of them occurred a single time. The ten largest clonotypes hold more than 6.5% of the sample.

The sequencing sample was made of CD4+ T cells from PBMCs, cultured in vitro. This chain joins TRBV28 to TRBJ2-5; TRBD2 is a possible D gene, resting on 6 matching bases. The receptor was derived from a human donor in good health. The DNA reads as follows: TGTGCCAGCAGTCCGGGGGTGGGCCTACAAGAGACCCAGTACTTC. It encodes CASSPGVGLQETQYF.